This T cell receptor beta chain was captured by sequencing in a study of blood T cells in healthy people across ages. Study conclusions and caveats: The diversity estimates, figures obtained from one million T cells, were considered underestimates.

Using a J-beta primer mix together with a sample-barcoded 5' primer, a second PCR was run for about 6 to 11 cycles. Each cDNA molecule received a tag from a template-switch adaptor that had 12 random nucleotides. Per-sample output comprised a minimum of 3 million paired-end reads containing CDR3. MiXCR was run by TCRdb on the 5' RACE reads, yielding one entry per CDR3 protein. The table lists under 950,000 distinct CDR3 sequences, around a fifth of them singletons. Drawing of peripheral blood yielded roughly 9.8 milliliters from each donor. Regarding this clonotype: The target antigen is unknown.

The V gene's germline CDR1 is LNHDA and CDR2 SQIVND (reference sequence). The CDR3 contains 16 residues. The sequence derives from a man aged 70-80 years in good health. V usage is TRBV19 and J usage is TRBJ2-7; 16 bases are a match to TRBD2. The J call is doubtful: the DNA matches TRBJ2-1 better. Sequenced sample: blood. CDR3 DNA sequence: TGTGCCAGTAGTGGAATCGGGACTAGCGGGGGGGATGAGCAGTTCTTC. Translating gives CASSGIGTSGGDEQFF.